The 22 T cell receptor beta chains in this list originate from one sample, sequenced in a study of T-cell reconstitution after alpha-beta-depleted transplantation in children. Preparation of the TCRbeta library used unique molecular identifiers. One entry per CDR3 protein results from TCRdb running MiXCR on the PCR reads. The table shows about 460,000 distinct CDR3 sequences, with about an eighth occurring only once. Source: PBMCs, mostly from graft donor cells, taken 180 days after TCRalphabeta/CD19-depleted stem cell transplant. The receptors shown here come from a female patient aged 2 to 10 who had a stem cell transplant for aplastic anemia, so the T cells may come from the graft donor.

This clonotype was seen a few times. The chain has TRBV27 and TRBJ1-2, with D possibly TRBD1 on 6 matching bases. Germline loops: CDR1 MNHEY, CDR2 SMNVEV (reference sequence). The CDR3 is made up of 14 amino acids. V gave up 5 bases and J gave up 7 bases, with 17 bases separating them. The CDR3 nucleotides read TGTGCCAGCAGTCCCCTACAGGGAGGTGGTGGCTACACCTTC. Protein product: CASSPLQGGGGYTF.

This clonotype has more than one count but fewer than ten. The gene calls are TRBV7-3 and TRBJ2-1; the match to TRBD2 covers 10 bases. Germline assignment: CDR1 SGHTA and CDR2 FQGTGA. Trimming at V came to 5 bases and at J to 6 bases, leaving 22 bases not matched to a gene. The CDR3 length is 20 residues. CDR3 DNA sequence: TGTGCCAGCAGCCCCCCCAGCGGGCTAGCGGGAGTAGGGTCCCCCAATGAGCAGTTCTTC. It codes for CASSPPSGLAGVGSPNEQFF. Based on the CDR3 plus reference TRBV7-3 and TRBJ2-1, the full variable domain is GAGVSQTPSNKVTEKGKYVELRCDPISGHTALYWYRQSLGQGPEFLIYFQGTGAADDSGLPNDRFFAVRPEGSVSTLKIQRTERGDSAVYLCASSPPSGLAGVGSPNEQFFGPGTRLTVL.

The chain is built from TRBV21-1 and TRBJ2-3; the D call TRBD2 from the table was never checked on the DNA. TRBV21-1 constitutes a pseudogene. The CDR3 is made up of 16 amino acids. The CDR3 sequence is CASSMWTSGSPDTQYF. For the CDR3, the DNA is TGTGCCAGCAGCATGTGGACTAGCGGGAGCCCGGATACGCAGTATTTT.

In this sample, this clonotype turned up a few times. This rearrangement joins TRBV29-1 to TRBJ2-1, with unresolved D. Germline V gene sequence: CDR1 SQVTM, CDR2 ANQGSEA. CDR3 length: 11 residues. V shed 0 bases and J shed 4 bases, with 1 base lying between them. The CDR3 bases are TGCAGCGTTGAAGAGTACAATGAGCAGTTCTTC. It is translated as CSVEEYNEQFF.

The chain is built from TRBV11-3 and TRBJ2-2, with 7 bases identical to TRBD1. With V trimmed by 5 bases and J by 6 bases, 6 bases remained unmatched. The CDR3 runs 14 residues. Germline loops: CDR1 SGHNT, CDR2 YENEEA. The CDR3 coding sequence is TGTGCCAGCAGCCTAATACAGGGGTCCGGGGAGCTGTTTTTT. It codes for CASSLIQGSGELFF. The full variable domain, in which reference TRBV11-3 and TRBJ2-2 provide the parts outside the CDR3, is EAGVVQSPRYKIIEKKQPVAFWCNPISGHNTLYWYLQNLGQGPELLIRYENEEAVDDSQLPKDRFSAERLKGVDSTLKIQPAELGDSAVYLCASSLIQGSGELFFGEGSRLTVL.

J is TRBJ2-5 and V is TRBV9; D assignment may be TRBD1 or TRBD2 (5 bases each). The CDR3 loop spans 15 amino acids. The V gene's germline CDR1 is SGDLS and CDR2 YYNGEE. The V and J ends lost 4 bases and 5 bases respectively, with 18 bases between them. The CDR3 here is CASSPPRDPRETQYF. DNA for the CDR3: TGTGCCAGCAGCCCGCCCCGGGACCCCAGGGAGACCCAGTACTTC.

This chain uses TRBV6-1 with TRBJ2-5; 8 bases align to TRBD1. Looked up from germline, CDR1 is MNHNS and CDR2 is SASEGT. The CDR3 spans 15 residues. V lost 10 bases and J lost 0; bases outside the gene matches: 10. Here the CDR3 reads CATQGAAVNQETQYF. Here the CDR3 DNA reads TGTGCCACGCAGGGGGCCGCCGTCAACCAAGAGACCCAGTACTTC.

This clonotype came up a few times. The rearrangement joins TRBV3-1 to TRBJ1-4; D is possibly TRBD1 (5 bases). V was pared by 0 bases and J by 5 bases, with 25 bases between. Germline loops: CDR1 LGHDT, CDR2 YNNKEL (reference sequence). The CDR3 extends over 20 amino acids. CDR3 region: CASSQEFSSGTLPVNEKLFF. The CDR3 coding sequence is TGTGCCAGCAGCCAAGAGTTCTCCTCCGGGACGCTCCCTGTGAATGAAAAACTGTTTTTT. Together with reference TRBV3-1 and TRBJ1-4, the CDR3 gives the full variable domain: DTAVSQTPKYLVTQMGNDKSIKCEQNLGHDTMYWYKQDSKKFLKIMFSYNNKELIINETVPNRFSPKSPDKAHLNLHINSLELGDSAVYFCASSQEFSSGTLPVNEKLFFGSGTQLSVL.

The V call is TRBV11-1, the J call TRBJ2-3, with D maybe TRBD2 (6 bases). V lost 5 bases and J lost 0, with 24 bases in between. Germline lookup yields CDR1 SGHAT and CDR2 FQDESV (reference sequence). This CDR3 spans 19 amino acids. CDR3 DNA sequence: TGTGCCAGCAGCCAGGACATGTCCCTCGGGGGTCTGAGCACAGATACGCAGTATTTT. The encoded protein is CASSQDMSLGGLSTDTQYF.

V gene TRBV28 combines with J gene TRBJ2-1; 11 bases map to TRBD2. CDR3 size: 16 residues. CDR1 and CDR2 from the germline V gene are MDHEN and SYDVKM. V dropped 5 bases and J dropped 1; count of bases not matched to a gene: 4. The CDR3 DNA follows: TGTGCCAGCAGTGGGGGACTAGCGGCTTCCTACAATGAGCAGTTCTTC. It encodes CASSGGLAASYNEQFF.

This clonotype was detected a few times. This chain links TRBV7-3 with TRBJ2-6, with D tentatively TRBD1 or TRBD2 (5 bases each). CDR3 length: 18 residues. Germline CDR1 reads SGHTA; CDR2 reads FQGTGA. Trimming left V 1 base short and J 0 bases short, with 13 bases between. The CDR3 region has the DNA TGTGCCAGCAGCTTAAGAGGCGACGGGGCCTCTGGGGCCAACGTCCTGACTTTC. Protein: CASSLRGDGASGANVLTF.

The CDR3 loop is CASSCGLAGGPGTGELFF. The CDR3 DNA is TGTGCCAGCAGTTGCGGACTAGCGGGAGGGCCTGGCACCGGGGAGCTGTTTTTT. The chain employs TRBV28 and TRBJ2-2; 15 bases map to TRBD2. Germline trimming cut 4 bases from V and 4 bases from J; bases unmatched to any gene: 7. The length of the CDR3 is 18 residues. CDR1 is MDHEN, CDR2 SYDVKM, per germline.

This clonotype showed up just a few times. CDR3 in DNA: TGTGCCACCAGCAGGAGAGAGGGGGCAGGGCAGCCCCAGCATTTT. Its translation: CATSRREGAGQPQHF. This sequence joins TRBV15 and TRBJ1-5; 7 nucleotides align to TRBD1. V shed 3 bases and J 7 bases; nucleotides not matched to a gene: 9. This CDR3 spans 15 amino acids. Germline assignment: CDR1 LNHNV and CDR2 YYDKDF (reference sequence).

CDR3: CARRAGEGYYNEQFF. The CDR3, as DNA: TGTGCCAGAAGGGCAGGGGAGGGGTACTACAATGAGCAGTTCTTC. This chain links TRBV6-1 with TRBJ2-1, with D possibly being TRBD2 (7 bases). V lost 9 bases, J lost 3 bases, and 18 bases lay in between. CDR1 and CDR2 from the germline V gene are MNHNS and SASEGT. This CDR3 is 15 amino acids long.

This clonotype was picked up one time. A much larger clone differs from this one at a single base, so this may be a read error. CDR3 protein: CSVEPGQRVVSEAFF. The DNA for the CDR3 is TGCAGCGTTGAACCGGGCCAGAGGGTAGTGTCTGAAGCTTTCTTT. The chain carries TRBV29-1 and TRBJ1-1; D gene unclear. CDR3 size: 15 residues. Trimming left V 2 bases short and J 6 bases short, with 19 bases between. Germline loops: CDR1 SQVTM, CDR2 ANQGSEA.

This clonotype was counted a few times. V usage is TRBV9 and J usage is TRBJ2-2; the D gene is possibly TRBD1 (5 bases). V was trimmed by 1 base and J by 3 bases, leaving 16 bases between them. The CDR3 sequence is 17 residues long. CDR1 is SGDLS, CDR2 YYNGEE, per germline. CDR3: CASSVTARVGDTGELFF. Written as DNA, the CDR3 is TGTGCCAGCAGCGTAACGGCCAGGGTCGGAGACACCGGGGAGCTGTTTTTT. The full variable domain, in which reference TRBV9 and TRBJ2-2 provide the parts outside the CDR3, is DSGVTQTPKHLITATGQRVTLRCSPRSGDLSVYWYQQSLDQGLQFLIQYYNGEERAKGNILERFSAQQFPDLHSELNLSSLELGDSALYFCASSVTARVGDTGELFFGEGSRLTVL.

This clonotype came up a few times. The V gene is TRBV5-1, the J gene TRBJ2-1; weak D call: TRBD2 (7 bases). Trimming stripped 2 bases from V and 4 bases from J, with 13 bases between. Germline V gene lookup returns CDR1 SGHRS and CDR2 YFSETQ. The CDR3 runs 15 residues. Written as DNA, the CDR3 is TGCGCCAGCAGCTTTGCCGGGGGGCCTTACAATGAGCAGTTCTTC. Protein: CASSFAGGPYNEQFF.

This chain connects TRBV6-2 or TRBV6-3 to TRBJ2-7, with TRBD2 matching over 14 bases. The junction had 2 bases not matched to a gene; V was cut back by 2 bases and J by 5 bases. The germline gives CDR1 MNHEY, CDR2 SVGEGT. The length of the CDR3 is 15 residues. The CDR3 spells CASSYGTSGSHEQYV. CDR3 coding DNA: TGTGCCAGCAGTTACGGGACTAGCGGGAGCCACGAGCAGTACGTC.

This clonotype was detected only once. V and J are TRBV10-1 and TRBJ2-3, with 12 bases that match TRBD2. Germline V gene data show CDR1 as WNHNN and CDR2 as SYGVQD (reference sequence). This CDR3 region has 16 residues. J was trimmed by 4 bases and V by 5 bases; bases with no gene match: 7. Here the CDR3 reads CASSLGRTSGADTQYF. DNA for the CDR3: TGCGCCAGCAGTCTCGGGCGGACTAGCGGGGCAGATACGCAGTATTTT.

This clonotype was detected a few times. This chain joins TRBV10-2 and TRBJ2-7; TRBD1 aligns across 9 bases. The J segment lost 6 bases and the V segment lost 10 bases, leaving 10 bases of the junction unmatched. CDR3 length: 13 residues. Germline CDR1 WSHSY, CDR2 SAAADI. The CDR3 coding sequence is TGCGCCACCACGGACAGGGGAAGTGCCGAGCAGTACTTC. It translates to CATTDRGSAEQYF.

V and J are TRBV15 and TRBJ2-4, with 9 nucleotides matching TRBD1. The germline V gene encodes CDR1 LNHNV and CDR2 YYDKDF (reference sequence). The V segment lost 11 bases and the J segment 1 base; nucleotides outside the gene matches: 9. The CDR3 is 15 amino acids. The CDR3 DNA sequence: TGTGCCTCCCGTTTGGGGACAGGGGCCAAAAACATTCAGTACTTC. It codes for CASRLGTGAKNIQYF.

This clonotype was recorded a few times. The chain couples TRBV5-1 to TRBJ1-1; no clear D gene. Trimming removed 0 bases at V and 3 bases at J, with 15 bases between. The CDR3 runs to 16 residues. Germline values: CDR1 SGHRS, CDR2 YFSETQ. The CDR3 DNA is TGCGCCAGCAGCTTGGAGGTGAATTCCTGGTACACTGAAGCTTTCTTT. Translation gives CASSLEVNSWYTEAFF.